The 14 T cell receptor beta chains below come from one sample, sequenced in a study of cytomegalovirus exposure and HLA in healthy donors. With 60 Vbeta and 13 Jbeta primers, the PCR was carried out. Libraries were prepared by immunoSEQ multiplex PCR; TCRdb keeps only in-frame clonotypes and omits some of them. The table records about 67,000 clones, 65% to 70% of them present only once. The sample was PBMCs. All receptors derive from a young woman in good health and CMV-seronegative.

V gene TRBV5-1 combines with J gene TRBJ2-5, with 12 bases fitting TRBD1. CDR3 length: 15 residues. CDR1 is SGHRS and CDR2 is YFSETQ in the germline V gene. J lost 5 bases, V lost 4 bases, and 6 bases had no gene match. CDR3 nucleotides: TGCGCCAGCAGCCTCGGGACAGGGGGCTTCGAGACCCAGTACTTC. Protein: CASSLGTGGFETQYF.

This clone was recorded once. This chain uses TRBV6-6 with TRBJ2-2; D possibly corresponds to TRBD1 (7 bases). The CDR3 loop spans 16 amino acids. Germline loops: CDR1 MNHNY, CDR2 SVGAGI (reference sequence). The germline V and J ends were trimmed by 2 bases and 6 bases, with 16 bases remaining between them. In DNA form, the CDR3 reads TGTGCCAGCAGTTACCCGCAGGGGGGCAATCCCGGGGAGCTGTTTTTT. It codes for CASSYPQGGNPGELFF.

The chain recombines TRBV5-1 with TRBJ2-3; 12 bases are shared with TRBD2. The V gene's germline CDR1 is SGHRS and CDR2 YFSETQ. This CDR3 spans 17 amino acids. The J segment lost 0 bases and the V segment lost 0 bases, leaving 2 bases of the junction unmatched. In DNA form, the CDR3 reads TGCGCCAGCAGCTTGGGACTAGCGGGGGTTAGCACAGATACGCAGTATTTT. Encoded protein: CASSLGLAGVSTDTQYF.

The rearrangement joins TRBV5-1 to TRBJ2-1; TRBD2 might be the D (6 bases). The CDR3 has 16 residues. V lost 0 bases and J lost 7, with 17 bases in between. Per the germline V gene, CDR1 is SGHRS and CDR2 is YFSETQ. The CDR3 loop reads CASSLAWGVFSNEQFF. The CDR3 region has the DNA TGCGCCAGCAGCTTGGCCTGGGGGGTTTTTTCGAATGAGCAGTTCTTC.

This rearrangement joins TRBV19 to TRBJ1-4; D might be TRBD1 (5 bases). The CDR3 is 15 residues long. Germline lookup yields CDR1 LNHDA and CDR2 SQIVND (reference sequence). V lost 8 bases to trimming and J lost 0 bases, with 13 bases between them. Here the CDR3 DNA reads TGTGCCAGTTCGATCTGGGGGGCAACTAATGAAAAACTGTTTTTT. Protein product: CASSIWGATNEKLFF.

The CDR3 sequence is CASKLAGGANTGELFF. The CDR3 DNA reads as TGTGCCAGCAAACTAGCGGGGGGCGCGAACACCGGGGAGCTGTTTTTT. This rearrangement joins TRBV2 to TRBJ2-2; the match to TRBD2 covers 12 bases. This CDR3 spans 16 amino acids. V gave up 7 bases and J gave up 0 bases; unmatched junction bases: 3. Looked up from germline, CDR1 is SNHLY and CDR2 is FYNNEI.

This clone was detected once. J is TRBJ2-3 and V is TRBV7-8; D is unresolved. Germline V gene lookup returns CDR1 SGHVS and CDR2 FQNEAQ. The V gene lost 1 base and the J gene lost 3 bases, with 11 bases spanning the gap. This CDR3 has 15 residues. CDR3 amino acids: CASSLGRGRTDTQYF. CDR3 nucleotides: TGTGCCAGCAGCTTAGGACGCGGAAGAACAGATACGCAGTATTTT.

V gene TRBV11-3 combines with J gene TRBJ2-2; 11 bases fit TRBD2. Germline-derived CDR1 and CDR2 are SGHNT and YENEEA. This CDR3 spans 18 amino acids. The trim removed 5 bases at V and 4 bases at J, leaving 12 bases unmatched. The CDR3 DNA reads TGTGCCAGCAGCGACTTTGCGTTCGGGACTAGCGGCACCGGGGAGCTGTTTTTT. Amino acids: CASSDFAFGTSGTGELFF. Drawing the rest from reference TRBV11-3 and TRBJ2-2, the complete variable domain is EAGVVQSPRYKIIEKKQPVAFWCNPISGHNTLYWYLQNLGQGPELLIRYENEEAVDDSQLPKDRFSAERLKGVDSTLKIQPAELGDSAVYLCASSDFAFGTSGTGELFFGEGSRLTVL.

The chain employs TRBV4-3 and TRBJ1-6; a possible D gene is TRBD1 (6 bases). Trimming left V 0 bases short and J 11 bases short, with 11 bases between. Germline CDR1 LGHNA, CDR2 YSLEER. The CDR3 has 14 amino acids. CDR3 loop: CASSQDRGKTPLHF. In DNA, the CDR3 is TGCGCCAGCAGCCAAGACAGGGGTAAGACACCCCTCCACTTT.

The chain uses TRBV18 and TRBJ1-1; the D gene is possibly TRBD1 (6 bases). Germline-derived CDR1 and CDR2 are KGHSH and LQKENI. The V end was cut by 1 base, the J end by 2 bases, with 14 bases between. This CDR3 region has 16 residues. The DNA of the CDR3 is TGTGCCAGCTCACCACTGGCAGGGGTCTTCAACACTGAAGCTTTCTTT. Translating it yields CASSPLAGVFNTEAFF.

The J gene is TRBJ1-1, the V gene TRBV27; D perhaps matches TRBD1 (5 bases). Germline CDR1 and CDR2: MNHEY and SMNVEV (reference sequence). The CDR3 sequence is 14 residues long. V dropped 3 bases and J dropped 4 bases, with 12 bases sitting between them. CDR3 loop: CASSLRGYGTEAFF. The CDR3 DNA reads TGTGCCAGCAGTTTGCGGGGGTACGGCACTGAAGCTTTCTTT.

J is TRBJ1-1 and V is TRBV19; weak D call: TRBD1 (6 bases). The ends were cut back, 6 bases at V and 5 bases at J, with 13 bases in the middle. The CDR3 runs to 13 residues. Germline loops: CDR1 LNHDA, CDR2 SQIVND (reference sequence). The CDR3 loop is CASRQGRETEAFF. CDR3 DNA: TGTGCCAGTAGACAGGGCCGTGAAACTGAAGCTTTCTTT.

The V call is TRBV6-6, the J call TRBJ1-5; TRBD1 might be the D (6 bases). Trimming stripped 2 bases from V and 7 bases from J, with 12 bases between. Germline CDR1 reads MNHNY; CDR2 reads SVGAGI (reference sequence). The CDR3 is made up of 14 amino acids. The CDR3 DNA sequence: TGTGCCAGCAGTTACGGTCAGGGGTACCAGCCCCAGCATTTT. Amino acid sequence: CASSYGQGYQPQHF.

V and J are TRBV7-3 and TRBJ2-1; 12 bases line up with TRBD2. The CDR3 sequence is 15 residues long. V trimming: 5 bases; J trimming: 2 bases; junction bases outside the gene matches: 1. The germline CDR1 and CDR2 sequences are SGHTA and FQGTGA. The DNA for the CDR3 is TGTGCCAGCAGCCTAGCGGGGGGGCCCTACAATGAGCAGTTCTTC. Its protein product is CASSLAGGPYNEQFF.